The TCR beta chain under discussion was sequenced for a study of cytomegalovirus exposure and HLA in healthy donors. Study-wide points: Some TCR beta chains (roughly 160 of them) were listed as cytomegalovirus-associated. Most observed TCR sequences were rare, whereas some public TCRs were detected in many donors. Productive rates of about 90% or about 30% were seen for most TCR beta V segments in an earlier analysis.

The CDR3 has 16 residues. V was clipped by 2 bases and J by 0 bases, with 15 bases between them. Germline-derived CDR1 and CDR2 are SGHRS and YFSETQ. This clone was detected a few times. No antigen is known for it. This PCR relied on a set of 60 Vbeta primers and 13 Jbeta primers. Produced via immunoSEQ multiplex PCR; TCRdb's table is partial and in-frame only. The sample records 180,000 or so clones, just over 75% being singletons. The receptor comes from a man aged 18 to 35 in good health and CMV-seronegative. This chain uses TRBV5-1 with TRBJ2-7, with D perhaps matching TRBD1 (6 bases). What was sequenced was PBMCs. In DNA form, the CDR3 reads TGCGCCAGCAGCTTAACTACAGGGACCCCCTCCTACGAGCAGTACTTC. Its translation is CASSLTTGTPSYEQYF.